This T cell receptor beta chain was found in a study of Ad26.COV2.S vaccination and SARS-CoV-2 variants. Study information: The vaccine Ad26.COV2.S was put into the muscle once, or twice with 56 days between. Broader study findings: In vaccinated individuals, spike-specific CD8+ and CD4+ T cell responses reportedly displayed substantial breadth.

As regards this clone: No antigen is known for it.

Germline CDR1 reads SQVTM; CDR2 reads ANQGSEA. The ends lost 7 bases at V and 2 bases at J; junction bases unmatched: 7. This CDR3 is 14 amino acids long. Treatment: about 20 received Ad26.COV2.S at low or high dose, single or two shots; 5 received placebo; per-sample allocation not given. At day 63 after the first vaccine or placebo injection, samples were drawn. A Boston donor was an adult aged 18-55 years. Expressing Wuhan-strain SARS-CoV-2 spike, an Ad26 vector served as the vaccine. The data were produced by immunoSEQ multiplex PCR, yet TCRdb's version contains in-frame clones alone and is incomplete. The table records roughly 320,000 clones, around four fifths of them present only once.

This clonotype was obtained from a person aged 18-60 years who received the Ad26.COV2.S COVID-19 vaccine or a placebo. Source: peripheral blood, taken in a trial of Ad26.COV2.S vaccine versus placebo. The rearrangement links TRBV29-1 to TRBJ1-2; the match to TRBD1 covers 10 bases. The CDR3 protein is CSAGDRGNNYGYTF. The CDR3 nucleotides read TGCAGCGCCGGGGACAGGGGAAACAACTATGGCTACACCTTC.